These 28 T cell receptor beta chains share one sample of origin, sequenced in a study of blood T cells in healthy people across ages. Together with a sample-barcoded 5' primer, a J-beta primer mix was included in a second PCR lasting about 7 to 11 cycles. TCRdb re-called the 5' RACE reads through MiXCR, storing one row per CDR3 protein. The data show about 640,000 distinct CDR3 sequences, approximately 30% seen once. Sequenced input: blood. Receptors originate from an elderly woman in good health.

Notes on this clonotype: Since a much larger clone is just one base distant, this may be a read error. This rearrangement joins TRBV12-3 or TRBV12-4 to TRBJ1-1, with D unclear. The CDR3 contains 12 residues. V lost 1 base, J lost 9 bases, and 9 bases lay in between. In nucleotides, the CDR3 is TGTGCCAGCAGTTTAGACCAGATTAAAGCTTTCTTT. Encoded protein: CASSLDQIKAFF.

About this clonotype: A much more abundant neighbour one base away suggests this may be a read error. V is TRBV7-2 and J is TRBJ2-1; no firm D call. The tail of the sequence fits TRBJ2-7 better, so the J call may be wrong. This CDR3 has 15 amino acids. Germline V gene sequence: CDR1 SGHTA, CDR2 FQGNSA. The DNA for the CDR3 is TGTGCCAGCAGCTTAGCAGACCCCAGATACAATGAGCAGTACTTC. This codes for CASSLADPRYNEQYF.

This clonotype was seen many times. The chain carries TRBV7-3 and TRBJ2-3, with 8 bases that match TRBD2. Germline CDR1 SGHTA, CDR2 FQGTGA. The CDR3 has 15 residues. V dropped 5 bases and J dropped 1; count of bases not matched to a gene: 5. The CDR3 sequence is CASSPGTRGTDTQYF. CDR3 nucleotides: TGTGCCAGCAGCCCCGGGACTAGGGGCACAGATACGCAGTATTTT. Drawing the rest from reference TRBV7-3 and TRBJ2-3, the complete variable domain is GAGVSQTPSNKVTEKGKYVELRCDPISGHTALYWYRQSLGQGPEFLIYFQGTGAADDSGLPNDRFFAVRPEGSVSTLKIQRTERGDSAVYLCASSPGTRGTDTQYFGPGTRLTVL.

This clonotype was seen repeatedly, ten times or more. The V gene is TRBV28, the J gene TRBJ2-7; tentative D call: TRBD1 (6 bases). Trimming took 1 base from V and 0 from J, leaving 19 bases between them. Germline loops: CDR1 MDHEN, CDR2 SYDVKM. The CDR3 is made up of 18 amino acids. The CDR3: CASSLSGTFYSLSYEQYF. The CDR3 DNA follows: TGTGCCAGCAGTTTATCCGGGACATTCTATTCCCTCTCCTACGAGCAGTACTTC.

This clonotype was counted ten times or more. This chain links TRBV7-9 with TRBJ2-3; D is undetermined. V shed 1 base and J shed 6 bases, with 5 bases lying between them. CDR1 and CDR2 from the germline V gene are SEHNR and FQNEAQ (reference sequence). This CDR3 contains 12 residues. CDR3 DNA sequence: TGTGCCAGCAGCTTAGGAGATGATACGCAGTATTTT. This codes for CASSLGDDTQYF.

This clonotype was recorded at least ten times. In DNA form, the CDR3 reads TGCGCCAGCAGCTCCCGGACGGGCTCCTACGAGCAGTACTTC. This sequence encodes CASSSRTGSYEQYF. The rearrangement links TRBV5-1 to TRBJ2-7; D is ambiguous. The V gene lost 3 bases and the J gene lost 0 bases, with 10 bases spanning the gap. The germline gives CDR1 SGHRS, CDR2 YFSETQ. This CDR3 has 14 residues.

Comment on this clonotype: Mismatch with germline at one junction end may stem from a read error. In DNA, the CDR3 is TGCGCCAGCAGTTTAGGATCAGGGACAGATGCGCAGTATTTT. Translation gives CASSLGSGTDAQYF. This chain joins TRBV12-3 or TRBV12-4 and TRBJ2-3; 7 bases are shared with TRBD1. CDR3 length: 14 amino acids.

Ten or more counts support this clonotype. The chain combines TRBV5-4 with TRBJ1-6; 9 bases map to TRBD1. The CDR3 sequence is 15 residues long. The germline gives CDR1 SGHNT, CDR2 YYREEE (reference sequence). V was pared by 2 bases and J by 6 bases, with 3 bases of the junction left unmatched. CDR3 bases: TGTGCCAGCAGCTTATGGACAGGGGCTAATTCACCCCTCCACTTT. Residues: CASSLWTGANSPLHF.

This clonotype showed up just once. The J gene is TRBJ2-3, the V gene TRBV7-3; D may be TRBD2 (6 bases). The germline gives CDR1 SGHTA, CDR2 FQGTGA. CDR3 length equals 14 residues. V lost 5 bases and J 2 bases, leaving 11 bases between the germline ends. The CDR3: CASSPTGLTDTQYF. The CDR3 bases are TGTGCCAGCAGCCCAACGGGACTCACAGATACGCAGTATTTT.

A remark on this clonotype: This clone may be a read error of a much larger clone one base away. V is TRBV27 and J is TRBJ1-5; 7 positions agree with TRBD1. V gave up 5 bases and J gave up 6 bases; unmatched junction bases: 13. Germline CDR1 and CDR2: MNHEY and SMNVEV (reference sequence). The CDR3 contains 16 residues. The CDR3 sequence: CASSLWTGIAGQPQHF. Here the CDR3 DNA reads TGTGCCAGCAGTCTTTGGACAGGTATAGCTGGTCAGCCCCAGCATTTT.

This clonotype was counted a few times. A read error may be the cause here, since a much bigger clone is one base away. This rearrangement joins TRBV28 to TRBJ2-7, with 7 bases fitting TRBD1. The germline V gene encodes CDR1 MDHEN and CDR2 SYDVKM. This CDR3 region has 14 residues. Losses at the gene ends were 6 bases for V and 3 bases for J; bases not matched to a gene: 8. CDR3 bases: TGTGCCAGCAGCTGCCGGACAGGTCTCTACGAGCAGTACTTC. Amino acids: CASSCRTGLYEQYF.

This clonotype was counted ten times or more. V is TRBV20-1 and J is TRBJ1-1; D gene ambiguous. The CDR3 runs to 14 residues. Looked up from germline, CDR1 is DFQATT and CDR2 is SNEGSKA (reference sequence). V was pared by 5 bases and J by 1 base, with 14 bases between. The CDR3 reads CSADRLPGNTEAFF. The CDR3 nucleotides are TGCAGTGCTGACCGGTTACCGGGGAACACTGAAGCTTTCTTT.

In this sample, this clonotype turned up once. The V gene is TRBV15, the J gene TRBJ2-5; D possibly corresponds to TRBD1 (6 bases). Germline V lookup: CDR1 LNHNV, CDR2 YYDKDF (reference sequence). This CDR3 has 16 amino acids. Trimming shortened V by 4 bases and J by 4 bases, and 19 bases separated the two germline ends. The DNA for the CDR3 is TGTGCCACCAGCACAAGACTCCGGGACATTAGAGAGACCCAGTACTTC. Translating gives CATSTRLRDIRETQYF. Full variable domain (outside the CDR3, taken from reference TRBV15 and TRBJ2-5): DAMVIQNPRYQVTQFGKPVTLSCSQTLNHNVMYWYQQKSSQAPKLLFHYYDKDFNNEADTPDNFQSRRPNTSFCFLDIRSPGLGDTAMYLCATSTRLRDIRETQYFGPGTRLLVL.

This clonotype was seen many times. The rearrangement links TRBV20-1 to TRBJ2-7; TRBD1 is a possible D gene (6 bases). Trimming pared 4 bases from V and 5 bases from J, leaving 18 bases between. Germline CDR1 DFQATT, CDR2 SNEGSKA (reference sequence). The CDR3 is 14 residues long. Here the CDR3 DNA reads TGCAGTGCTATCCAGAACAGGGAAGGGAACGAGCAGTACTTC. It encodes CSAIQNREGNEQYF.

This clonotype has just a few counts. A clone one base away is much larger, so this may be a read error. The rearrangement joins TRBV27 to TRBJ2-7; D not certain. CDR1 and CDR2 (germline): MNHEY, SMNVEV (reference sequence). Trimming removed 0 bases at V and 6 bases at J, with 3 bases between. This CDR3 spans 11 amino acids. The CDR3 reads CASSLSSEQYF. As DNA, the CDR3 is TGTGCCAGCAGTTTATCGTCCGAGCAGTACTTC.

Remarks on this clonotype: A much larger clone differs from this one at a single base, so this may be a read error. The chain joins TRBV7-2 to TRBJ2-1; 9 bases are a match to TRBD2. V shed 6 bases, J shed 4 bases, and the junction held 10 bases outside the gene matches. The CDR3 sequence is 16 residues long. Germline V gene sequence: CDR1 SGHTA, CDR2 FQGNSA. The CDR3 nucleotides are TGTACCAGCAGTTCTTTGGGTAGCGGGGGTTACAATGAGCAGTTCTTC. It is translated as CTSSSLGSGGYNEQFF.

To note about this clonotype: Given a much more abundant clone one base away, this may be a read error. The CDR3 carries no conserved terminal phenylalanine or tryptophan, so it likely arises from a read error. The chain is built from TRBV5-1 and TRBJ1-5; no clear D. Deletions cut 4 bases from V and 3 bases from J, with 8 bases between. This CDR3 is 13 amino acids long. Germline V gene sequence: CDR1 SGHRS, CDR2 YFSETQ. CDR3 protein: CASSIEPNQPQHV. CDR3 bases: TGCGCCAGCAGCATAGAACCCAATCAGCCCCAGCATGTT.

Only a few counts were recorded for this clonotype. This sequence joins TRBV5-1 and TRBJ1-5; perhaps TRBD1 as D (5 bases). The V and J ends lost 0 bases and 4 bases respectively, with 11 bases between them. Germline V gene data show CDR1 as SGHRS and CDR2 as YFSETQ. This CDR3 region has 15 residues. The CDR3 bases are TGCGCCAGCAGCTTGGACGGACAAGCAAATCAGCCCCAGCATTTT. This codes for CASSLDGQANQPQHF.

This clonotype has ten or more counts. This chain connects TRBV6-1 to TRBJ2-3; 14 positions match TRBD2. This CDR3 is 12 amino acids long. The germline CDR1 and CDR2 sequences are MNHNS and SASEGT. With V trimmed by 11 bases and J by 10 bases, 5 bases remained unmatched. This CDR3 reads CAGGLAGASQYF. In DNA form, the CDR3 reads TGTGCCGGGGGACTAGCGGGGGCATCGCAGTATTTT.

This clonotype was found many times. The rearrangement joins TRBV5-4 to TRBJ2-7, with 7 bases that match TRBD1. The CDR3 spans 15 residues. Germline V gene sequence: CDR1 SGHNT, CDR2 YYREEE (reference sequence). V trimming: 4 bases; J trimming: 5 bases; junction bases outside the gene matches: 12. The DNA for the CDR3 is TGTGCCAGCAGCCTACCGGGACAGCCCTACCACGAGCAGTACTTC. Encoded protein: CASSLPGQPYHEQYF. Combining the CDR3 with reference TRBV5-4 and TRBJ2-7 gives the whole variable domain ETGVTQSPTHLIKTRGQQVTLRCSSQSGHNTVSWYQQALGQGPQFIFQYYREEENGRGNFPPRFSGLQFPNYSSELNVNALELDDSALYLCASSLPGQPYHEQYFGPGTRLTVT.

The chain joins TRBV2 to TRBJ2-6; 11 bases line up with TRBD1. The germline V gene has CDR1 SNHLY and CDR2 FYNNEI. V dropped 7 bases and J dropped 0; count of bases not matched to a gene: 8. The CDR3 contains 18 residues. The CDR3: CASNLDRGQSSGANVLTF. As DNA, the CDR3 is TGTGCCAGCAATTTGGACAGGGGGCAATCCTCTGGGGCCAACGTCCTGACTTTC.

The genes are TRBV2 and TRBJ2-7; 9 bases match TRBD2. CDR3 length equals 16 residues. Germline values: CDR1 SNHLY, CDR2 FYNNEI. V shed 6 bases and J 12 bases; nucleotides not matched to a gene: 21. CDR3 protein: CASSRLGEAGGETRYF. The CDR3 region has the DNA TGTGCCAGCAGCCGACTTGGGGAAGCGGGGGGCGAGACCCGGTACTTC.

The chain links TRBV20-1 to TRBJ1-6; 8 bases map to TRBD1. Trimming cost V 5 bases and J 9 bases; bases outside gene matches: 18. CDR3 size: 17 residues. Germline V gives CDR1 DFQATT, CDR2 SNEGSKA (reference sequence). CDR3 residues: CSALRQGSLRFGSPLHF. Here the CDR3 DNA reads TGCAGTGCTCTCCGACAGGGGTCGCTCAGATTTGGTTCACCCCTCCACTTT.

Only a few counts were recorded for this clonotype. The rearrangement links TRBV18 to TRBJ2-3; D possibly corresponds to TRBD2 (5 bases). The CDR3 extends over 16 amino acids. Germline V gives CDR1 KGHSH, CDR2 LQKENI. Trimming left V 2 bases short and J 1 base short, with 13 bases between. The CDR3 loop is CASSPMRASGTDTQYF. CDR3 nucleotide sequence: TGTGCCAGCTCACCAATGCGGGCGTCTGGCACAGATACGCAGTATTTT.

Concerning this clonotype itself: One end of the junction varies from germline; a read error may be responsible. The genes are TRBV15 and TRBJ1-5; D not resolved. The CDR3 loop spans 13 amino acids. Germline CDR1 LNHNV, CDR2 YYDKDF (reference sequence). The chain's CDR3 is CATSGDLGQPQHF. CDR3 in DNA: TGTGCCACCAGCGGAGATCTAGGGCAGCCCCAGCATTTT.

This clonotype was seen ten or more times. The J gene is TRBJ1-5, the V gene TRBV7-8, with D unresolved. The CDR3 consists of 12 residues. Germline V lookup: CDR1 SGHVS, CDR2 FQNEAQ. Trimming removed 5 bases at V and 4 bases at J, with 6 bases between. This chain's CDR3 is CASSGWNQPQHF. CDR3 nucleotide sequence: TGTGCCAGCAGCGGATGGAATCAGCCCCAGCATTTT.

This clonotype was counted a few times. The chain combines TRBV6-1 with TRBJ2-2, with 9 bases fitting TRBD1. With 6 bases clipped from V and 5 bases from J, the junction kept 10 bases outside the gene matches. The CDR3 extends over 16 amino acids. Germline CDR1 and CDR2: MNHNS and SASEGT. CDR3 sequence (DNA): TGTGCCAGCAGGGATACAGGGGGCGCTTGGACCGGGGAGCTGTTTTTT. Its protein product is CASRDTGGAWTGELFF.

This clonotype was found a few times. This chain uses TRBV19 with TRBJ2-2; perhaps TRBD1 as D (6 bases). Trimming removed 8 bases at V and 6 bases at J, with 13 bases between. The CDR3 length is 13 residues. CDR1 is LNHDA, CDR2 SQIVND, per germline (reference sequence). The CDR3 DNA reads TGTGCCAGTTCAACAGGGTGGGCCGGGGAGCTGTTTTTT. Translated, it gives CASSTGWAGELFF. The variable domain in full, completed from reference TRBV19 and TRBJ2-2, reads DGGITQSPKYLFRKEGQNVTLSCEQNLNHDAMYWYRQDPGQGLRLIYYSQIVNDFQKGDIAEGYSVSREKKESFPLTVTSAQKNPTAFYLCASSTGWAGELFFGEGSRLTVL.